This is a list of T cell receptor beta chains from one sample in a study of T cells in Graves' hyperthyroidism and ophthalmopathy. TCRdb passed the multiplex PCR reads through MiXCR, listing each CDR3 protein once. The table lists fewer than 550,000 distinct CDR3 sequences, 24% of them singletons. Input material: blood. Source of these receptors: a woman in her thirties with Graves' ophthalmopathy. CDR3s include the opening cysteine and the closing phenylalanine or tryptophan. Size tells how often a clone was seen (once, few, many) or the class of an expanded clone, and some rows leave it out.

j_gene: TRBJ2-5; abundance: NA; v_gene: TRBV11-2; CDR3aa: CASSLDLTYQETQYF
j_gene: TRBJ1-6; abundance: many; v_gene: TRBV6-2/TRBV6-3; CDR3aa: CASRRDSGTIYNSPLHF
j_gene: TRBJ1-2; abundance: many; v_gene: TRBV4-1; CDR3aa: CASSQAAGRFVSNYGYTF
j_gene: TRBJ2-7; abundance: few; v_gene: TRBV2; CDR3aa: CASSVEQQGSVFYEQYF
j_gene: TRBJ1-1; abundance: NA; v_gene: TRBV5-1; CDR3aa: CASSPDADRTEAFF
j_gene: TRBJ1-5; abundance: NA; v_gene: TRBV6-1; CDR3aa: CASTRNGNQPQHF
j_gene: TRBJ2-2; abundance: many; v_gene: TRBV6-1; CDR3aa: CAGGPMWTGELFF
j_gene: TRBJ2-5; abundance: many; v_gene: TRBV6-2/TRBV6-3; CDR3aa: CASSYSDPAGTQYF
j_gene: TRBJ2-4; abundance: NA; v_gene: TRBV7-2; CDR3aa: CASSLDRIRKNIQYF
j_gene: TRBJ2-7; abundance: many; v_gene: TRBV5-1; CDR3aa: CASSSDSPVGEQYF
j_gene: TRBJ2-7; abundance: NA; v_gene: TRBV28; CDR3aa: CASSLVTPYEQYF
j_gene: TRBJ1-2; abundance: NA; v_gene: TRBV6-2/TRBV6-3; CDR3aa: CASRDHAGYGYTF
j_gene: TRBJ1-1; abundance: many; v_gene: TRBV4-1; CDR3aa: CASSQDLGTEAFF
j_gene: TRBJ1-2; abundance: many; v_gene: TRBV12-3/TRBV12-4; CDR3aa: CASSPSGLGYGYTF
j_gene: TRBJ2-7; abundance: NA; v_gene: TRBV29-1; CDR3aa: CSVCGQQEGEQYF
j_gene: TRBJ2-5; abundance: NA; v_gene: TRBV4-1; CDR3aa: CASSRGPGGGETQYF
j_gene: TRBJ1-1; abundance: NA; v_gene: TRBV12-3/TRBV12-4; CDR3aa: CASSLVPTGLNTEAFF
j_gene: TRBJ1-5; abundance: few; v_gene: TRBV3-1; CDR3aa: CASSQGTDQSPQHF
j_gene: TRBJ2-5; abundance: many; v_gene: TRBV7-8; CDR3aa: CASSLAGPYPTQYF
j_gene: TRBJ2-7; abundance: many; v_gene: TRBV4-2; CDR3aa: CASSQDSARGLRNEQYF
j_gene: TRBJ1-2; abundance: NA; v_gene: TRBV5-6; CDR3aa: CASSLDRAHFYGYTF
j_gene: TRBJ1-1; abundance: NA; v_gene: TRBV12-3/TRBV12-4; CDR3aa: CASSEMRTGRDAEAFF
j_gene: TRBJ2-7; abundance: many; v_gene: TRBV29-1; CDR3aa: CSVMEDRGPYEQYF
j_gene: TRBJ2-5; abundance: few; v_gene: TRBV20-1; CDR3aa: CSASDRGETQYF
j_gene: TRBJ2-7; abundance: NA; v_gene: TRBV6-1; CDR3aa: CASSQPGQGNEQYF
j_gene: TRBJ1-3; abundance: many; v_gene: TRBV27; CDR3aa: CASRGVRGKGNTIYF
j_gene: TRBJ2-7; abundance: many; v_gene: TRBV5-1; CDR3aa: CASSPGDRDYEQYF
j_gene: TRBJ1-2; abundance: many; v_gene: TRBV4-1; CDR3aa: CASSQTWPGGDGYTF
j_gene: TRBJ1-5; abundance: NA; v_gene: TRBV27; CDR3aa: CASSLLGVRNQPQHF
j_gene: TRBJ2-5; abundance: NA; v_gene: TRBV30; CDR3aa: CAWSGASGSETQYF
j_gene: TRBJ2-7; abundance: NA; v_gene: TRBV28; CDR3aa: CASRPTGGNEQYF
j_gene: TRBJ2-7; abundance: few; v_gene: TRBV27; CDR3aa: CASSPYLAGGLGQYF
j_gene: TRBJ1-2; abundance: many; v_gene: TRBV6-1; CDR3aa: CASKGDNYGYTF
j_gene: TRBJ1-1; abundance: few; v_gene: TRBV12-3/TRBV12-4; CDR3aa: CASSLTGTGAGTEAFF
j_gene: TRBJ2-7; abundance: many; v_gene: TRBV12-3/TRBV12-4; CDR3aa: CASSSLAPPRREQYF
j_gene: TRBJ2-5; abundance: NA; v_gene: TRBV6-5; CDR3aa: CASSYGTAGETQYF
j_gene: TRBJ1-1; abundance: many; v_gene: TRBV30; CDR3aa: CAWSTQGQGAFF
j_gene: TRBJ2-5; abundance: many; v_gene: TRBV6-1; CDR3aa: CASGGGGEETQYF
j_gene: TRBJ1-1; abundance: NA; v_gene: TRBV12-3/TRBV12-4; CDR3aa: CASSPFRTARNTEAFF
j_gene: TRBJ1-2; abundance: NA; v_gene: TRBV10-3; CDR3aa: CAISPGQGGYGYTF
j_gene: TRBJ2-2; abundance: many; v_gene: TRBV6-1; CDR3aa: CASSHSGGTGELFF